One and the same sample provided the 7 T cell receptor beta chains below, sequenced in a study of T cell responses to AZD1222 COVID-19 vaccine. Sequenced by immunoSEQ multiplex PCR; TCRdb stores in-frame clones only, minus some. This sample's clone table lists some 150,000 clones. Sequencing was carried out using peripheral blood. The origin of the receptors is an adult in good health.

V usage is TRBV2 and J usage is TRBJ1-1; D is possibly TRBD1 (5 bases). Trimming removed 1 base from V and 4 bases from J, with 13 bases in between. In germline, CDR1 is SNHLY, CDR2 FYNNEI. The CDR3 is 15 amino acids. CDR3 in DNA: TGTGCCAGCAGTGAAGGGGGCCCCGTTGGCACTGAAGCTTTCTTT. Translated, it gives CASSEGGPVGTEAFF.

The chain uses TRBV19 and TRBJ2-3; perhaps TRBD1 as D (6 bases). CDR3 size: 15 residues. The V gene's germline CDR1 is LNHDA and CDR2 SQIVND (reference sequence). Trimming removed 3 bases at V and 3 bases at J, with 13 bases between. DNA for the CDR3: TGTGCCAGTAGTATCGGGGTCAGGGGTACAGATACGCAGTATTTT. Translated: CASSIGVRGTDTQYF.

The rearrangement joins TRBV5-1 to TRBJ1-4, with D perhaps matching TRBD1 (5 bases). V was shortened by 4 bases and J by 3 bases, with 10 bases between the two germline ends. Germline assignment: CDR1 SGHRS and CDR2 YFSETQ. The CDR3 extends over 14 amino acids. The CDR3 region has the DNA TGCGCCAGCAGCCGCCGGGACCCTAATGAAAAACTGTTTTTT. It codes for CASSRRDPNEKLFF.

The chain carries TRBV7-9 and TRBJ2-6; D is uncertain. Deletions cut 7 bases from V and 0 bases from J, with 10 bases between. CDR3 length equals 15 residues. Per the germline V gene, CDR1 is SEHNR and CDR2 is FQNEAQ (reference sequence). CDR3 residues: CASNRRASGANVLTF. CDR3 bases: TGTGCCAGCAACCGCCGGGCCTCTGGGGCCAACGTCCTGACTTTC.

V is TRBV2 and J is TRBJ1-1; TRBD1 agrees at 8 bases. The junction had 9 bases not matched to a gene; V was cut back by 5 bases and J by 4 bases. This CDR3 has 15 residues. The germline V gene has CDR1 SNHLY and CDR2 FYNNEI. The CDR3, as DNA: TGTGCCAGCAGTCGTCTACAGGGGGAGGGCACTGAAGCTTTCTTT. Encoded protein: CASSRLQGEGTEAFF.

J is TRBJ1-3 and V is TRBV7-9; D remains unclear. The V and J ends lost 8 bases and 4 bases respectively, with 12 bases between them. This CDR3 has 13 amino acids. In germline, CDR1 is SEHNR, CDR2 FQNEAQ (reference sequence). CDR3 region: CASVGSFGNTIYF. The CDR3, as DNA: TGTGCCAGCGTCGGAAGCTTCGGAAACACCATATATTTT.

V usage is TRBV6-2 or TRBV6-3 and J usage is TRBJ1-2, with TRBD1 as a possible D gene (5 bases). V was shortened by 2 bases and J by 2 bases, with 6 bases between the two germline ends. CDR1 is MNHEY and CDR2 is SVGEGT in the germline V gene. The CDR3 runs 13 residues. The CDR3, as DNA: TGTGCCAGCAGTTACGGGGGAAACTATGGCTACACCTTC. Its translation is CASSYGGNYGYTF.